This TCR beta chain was recorded in a study of T-cell memory formation after mild COVID-19. Study background: Clusters were largely donor specific. The study's findings and limits: Clones which contracted sat mainly in CM and EM if CD4+, and in EMRA if CD8+.

TCRdb used MiXCR to reprocess the 5' RACE reads, holding one entry per CDR3 protein. The sample records 300,000 to 350,000 distinct CDR3 sequences, roughly a fifth being singletons. A few counts support this clonotype. Its antigen is as yet unknown. The CDR3 contains 15 residues. Looked up from germline, CDR1 is SGHDT and CDR2 is YYEEEE. Trimming shortened V by 4 bases and J by 6 bases, and 17 bases separated the two germline ends. The chain couples TRBV5-6 to TRBJ2-1, with a tentative D call TRBD2 (6 bases). This TCR was sampled from a man aged 18-30 years who had mild COVID-19 (a few samples of this study predate the infection). Cell type and time point are not known. The sequenced material came from PBMCs or a T cell subset sorted from them (not recorded which). In DNA, the CDR3 is TGTGCCAGCAGCGGGTCGGGACTGAGCGGCAATGAGCAGTTCTTC. Residues: CASSGSGLSGNEQFF.